One sample yielded the 19 T cell receptor beta chains listed below, sequenced in a study of CD8+ T cells in alopecia areata. RNA extraction and reverse transcription yielded cDNA as sequencing template. TCRdb keeps only in-frame clones here, not all; method: immunoSEQ multiplex PCR. The sample lists approximately 7,400 clones, 64% seen once, with about 13% in the top ten. Treatment in this sample: oral pan-JAK inhibitor, 5-10 mg twice daily. Collection of lesional scalp punch biopsies and peripheral blood was performed in alopecia areata patients. Material: skin, obtained at week 4, from a patient treated with tofacitinib. These TCRs come from a human donor with alopecia areata.

This clone showed up just a few times. The chain combines TRBV4-3 with TRBJ2-7; unclear D gene. From germline, CDR1 is LGHNA and CDR2 YSLEER. CDR3 size: 15 residues. Trimming stripped 0 bases from V and 0 bases from J, with 9 bases between. CDR3 in DNA: TGCGCCAGCAGCCAAGATCGAGTCAGCTCCTACGAGCAGTACTTC. Amino acid sequence: CASSQDRVSSYEQYF.

In regard to this clone: The sample holds other DNA sequences that translate to the same CDR3. The CDR3 DNA sequence: TGTGCCATCGGAGAACCCCTTTCCTACGAGCAGTACTTC. Amino acid sequence: CAIGEPLSYEQYF. The chain carries TRBV10-3 and TRBJ2-7, with no clear D. The CDR3 consists of 13 residues. V was cut by 8 bases and J by 1 base, with 12 bases left in between. Germline-derived CDR1 and CDR2 are ENHRY and SYGVKD.

The chain joins TRBV4-3 to TRBJ2-7; TRBD2 matches 10 bases. Germline V CDR1 and CDR2: LGHNA, YSLEER. V dropped 1 base and J dropped 3; count of bases not matched to a gene: 0. The CDR3 totals 14 residues. CDR3 DNA: TGCGCCAGCAGCCAAGGGACTAGCGGCTACGAGCAGTACTTC. As protein: CASSQGTSGYEQYF.

This chain links TRBV4-1 with TRBJ2-1, with a possible D match to TRBD2 (5 bases). This CDR3 spans 13 amino acids. V was cut by 0 bases and J by 7 bases, with 7 bases left in between. In germline, CDR1 is MGHRA, CDR2 YSYEKL. For the CDR3, the DNA is TGCGCCAGCAGCCAAGATCGGGAAAATGAGCAGTTCTTC. It is translated as CASSQDRENEQFF.

The gene calls are TRBV29-1 and TRBJ1-1; D not certain. This CDR3 comprises 12 residues. The germline V gene encodes CDR1 SQVTM and CDR2 ANQGSEA. Trimming pared 8 bases from V and 5 bases from J, leaving 15 bases between. CDR3 sequence: CSSRTAGTEAFF. The CDR3 DNA reads as TGCAGCTCGAGGACCGCTGGGACTGAAGCTTTCTTT.

This clone was counted a few times. This chain links TRBV11-2 with TRBJ2-7; 8 bases are shared with TRBD1. CDR3 length: 15 amino acids. V lost 5 bases, J lost 9 bases, and 15 bases stayed unmatched. In germline, CDR1 is SGHAT, CDR2 FQNNGV. The chain's CDR3 is CASSPTGQGLGVQYF. The DNA of the CDR3 is TGTGCCAGCAGCCCAACCGGACAGGGTCTAGGGGTGCAGTACTTC.

This sequence joins TRBV7-8 and TRBJ1-5; D is unresolved. The CDR3 runs 13 residues. Germline values: CDR1 SGHVS, CDR2 FQNEAQ. V lost 5 bases and J 4 bases, leaving 9 bases between the germline ends. The CDR3 loop is CASSPSSNQPQHF. The DNA of the CDR3 is TGTGCCAGCAGCCCAAGTAGTAATCAGCCCCAGCATTTT. The whole variable domain, filled in from reference TRBV7-8 and TRBJ1-5, reads GAGVSQSPRYKVAKRGQDVALRCDPISGHVSLFWYQQALGQGPEFLTYFQNEAQLDKSGLPSDRFFAERPEGSVSTLKIQRTQQEDSAVYLCASSPSSNQPQHFGDGTRLSIL.

The rearrangement joins TRBV2 to TRBJ1-4; 9 bases fit TRBD1. After removal of 3 bases from V and 7 bases from J, the junction contained 12 bases not matched to a gene. CDR3 size: 17 residues. Germline V gene sequence: CDR1 SNHLY, CDR2 FYNNEI. The CDR3 loop is CASSDRTWTGEPEKLFF. The CDR3 DNA sequence: TGTGCCAGCAGTGACCGAACTTGGACAGGGGAACCTGAAAAACTGTTTTTT.

The gene calls are TRBV5-1 and TRBJ2-7, with D perhaps TRBD1 or TRBD2 (5 bases each). CDR3 length: 15 amino acids. V gave up 5 bases and J gave up 3 bases, with 18 bases separating them. Per germline, CDR1 SGHRS and CDR2 YFSETQ. The CDR3 protein is CASRNQAQGDYEQYF. The CDR3 coding sequence is TGCGCCAGCAGAAACCAAGCGCAGGGAGACTACGAGCAGTACTTC.

The rearrangement links TRBV11-3 to TRBJ2-2, with D perhaps TRBD2 (5 bases). The CDR3 sequence is 13 residues long. V was clipped by 0 bases and J by 7 bases, with 6 bases between them. Germline loops: CDR1 SGHNT, CDR2 YENEEA. The CDR3 nucleotides are TGTGCCAGCAGCTTAGATCGGGGCGGGGAGCTGTTTTTT. Translation gives CASSLDRGGELFF.

V and J are TRBV11-2 and TRBJ2-7; TRBD2 might be the D (6 bases). V was shortened by 5 bases and J by 6 bases, with 17 bases between the two germline ends. This CDR3 spans 14 amino acids. Germline lookup yields CDR1 SGHAT and CDR2 FQNNGV. The CDR3 sequence is CASSPNLDGGEQYF. DNA of the CDR3: TGTGCCAGCAGCCCCAACTTGGACGGGGGCGAGCAGTACTTC. Full variable domain (missing parts from reference TRBV11-2 and TRBJ2-7): EAGVAQSPRYKIIEKRQSVAFWCNPISGHATLYWYQQILGQGPKLLIQFQNNGVVDDSQLPKDRFSAERLKGVDSTLKIQPAKLEDSAVYLCASSPNLDGGEQYFGPGTRLTVT.

This clone was observed a few times. The same CDR3 also results from other DNA sequences found in this sample. V is TRBV5-4 and J is TRBJ1-1; the D gene is possibly TRBD1 (5 bases). Germline V gene lookup returns CDR1 SGHNT and CDR2 YYREEE (reference sequence). The CDR3 sequence is 14 residues long. Trimming shortened V by 0 bases and J by 2 bases, and 8 bases separated the two germline ends. As DNA, the CDR3 is TGTGCCAGCAGCTTGGCCAGGGCAAACACTGAAGCTTTCTTT. Its translation is CASSLARANTEAFF.

This sequence joins TRBV5-1 and TRBJ2-3; either TRBD1 or TRBD2 may supply D (5 bases each). Germline CDR1 and CDR2: SGHRS and YFSETQ. The V and J ends lost 0 bases and 3 bases respectively, with 8 bases between them. CDR3 length equals 14 residues. The CDR3 sequence is CASSLAGPTDTQYF. The CDR3 nucleotides read TGCGCCAGCAGCTTGGCGGGGCCGACAGATACGCAGTATTTT. The variable domain in full, with the rest retrieved from reference TRBV5-1 and TRBJ2-3, is KAGVTQTPRYLIKTRGQQVTLSCSPISGHRSVSWYQQTPGQGLQFLFEYFSETQRNKGNFPGRFSGRQFSNSRSEMNVSTLELGDSALYLCASSLAGPTDTQYFGPGTRLTVL.

About this clone itself: One end of the junction fails to match germline, which may point to a read error. The chain carries TRBV4-3 and TRBJ2-1; D might be TRBD2 (6 bases). Germline V gene data show CDR1 as LGHNA and CDR2 as YSLEER. This CDR3 region has 16 residues. CDR3 in DNA: TGCGCCAGCAGCCCTTTCGGCGGGATAACCTACGATGAGCAGTTCTTC. Translation: CASSPFGGITYDEQFF.

V gene TRBV5-1 combines with J gene TRBJ2-5; possible D gene TRBD1, 6 bases. The length of the CDR3 is 14 residues. From germline, CDR1 is SGHRS and CDR2 YFSETQ. The V end was cut by 4 bases, the J end by 5 bases, with 15 bases between. CDR3 DNA: TGCGCCAGCAGCCTCACAGGGCCAGGGGAGACCCAGTACTTC. Amino acids: CASSLTGPGETQYF.

The rearrangement links TRBV4-3 to TRBJ2-7; D is uncertain. Germline V gives CDR1 LGHNA, CDR2 YSLEER. This CDR3 comprises 15 residues. V was trimmed by 0 bases and J by 3 bases, leaving 12 bases between them. In DNA form, the CDR3 reads TGCGCCAGCAGCCAAGATAACTCAGGTTACTACGAGCAGTACTTC. It specifies CASSQDNSGYYEQYF.

V usage is TRBV10-2 and J usage is TRBJ2-7; the D gene could be TRBD1 or TRBD2 (5 bases each). Looked up from germline, CDR1 is WSHSY and CDR2 is SAAADI. The V and J ends lost 3 bases and 0 bases respectively, with 15 bases between them. This CDR3 comprises 16 residues. Here the CDR3 DNA reads TGCGCCAGCAGTGATTCCGGGACGGTAAGCTCCTACGAGCAGTACTTC. Translated, it gives CASSDSGTVSSYEQYF.

The rearrangement links TRBV18 to TRBJ2-2; tentatively, D is TRBD1 or TRBD2 (5 bases each). The V and J ends lost 5 bases and 0 bases respectively, with 10 bases between them. Germline V gene sequence: CDR1 KGHSH, CDR2 LQKENI. CDR3 size: 15 residues. Here the CDR3 DNA reads TGTGCCAGCTCAAGGGGAGAAGCGAACACCGGGGAGCTGTTTTTT. Amino acid sequence: CASSRGEANTGELFF.

V gene TRBV4-1 combines with J gene TRBJ2-5; TRBD2 matches 16 bases. The V gene end was trimmed by 1 base and the J gene end by 5 bases; junction bases not matched to a gene: 10. CDR1 MGHRA and CDR2 YSYEKL come from the germline V gene. The CDR3 totals 19 residues. The CDR3 spells CASSQGSGTSGRAWETQYF. Written as DNA, the CDR3 is TGCGCCAGCAGCCAAGGAAGTGGGACTAGCGGGAGGGCCTGGGAGACCCAGTACTTC.